Shown below are 22 T cell receptor beta chains from a single sample sequenced in a study of T cell responses to AZD1222 COVID-19 vaccine. Clones were sequenced by immunoSEQ multiplex PCR, and TCRdb holds only the in-frame ones, with some missing. The sample contains tens of thousands of clones, about 90% of which appear only once. Specimen: peripheral blood, collected on day 0 of MenACWY control vaccination. Receptors originate from an adult in good health.

The genes are TRBV5-6 and TRBJ2-3, with D unresolved. The length of the CDR3 is 14 residues. Trimming stripped 2 bases from V and 6 bases from J, with 13 bases between. Germline V CDR1 and CDR2: SGHDT, YYEEEE. CDR3 bases: TGTGCCAGCAGCTTCATGGGTAGATCGGATACGCAGTATTTT. It codes for CASSFMGRSDTQYF.

This chain links TRBV27 with TRBJ2-1; D possibly corresponds to TRBD2 (5 bases). V lost 6 bases, J lost 8 bases, and 20 bases lay in between. The CDR3 contains 15 residues. Per the germline V gene, CDR1 is MNHEY and CDR2 is SMNVEV (reference sequence). The CDR3 sequence: CASSPLVFISHEQFF. Here the CDR3 DNA reads TGTGCCAGCAGCCCACTAGTCTTTATCTCACATGAGCAGTTCTTC.

This clone occurred once. DNA of the CDR3: TGTGCCAGCAGCCCAGCCCTAGCGAGCTACAATGAGCAGTTCTTC. Translated: CASSPALASYNEQFF. J is TRBJ2-1 and V is TRBV5-5; a possible D gene is TRBD2 (6 bases). CDR1 and CDR2 (germline): SGHKS, YYEKEE (reference sequence). The CDR3 runs to 15 residues. Between the trimmed V and J ends, which lost 4 bases and 3 bases, there was a span of 14 bases.

This CDR3 reads CASSERTGSTDTQYF. The CDR3 region has the DNA TGTGCCAGCAGTGAGCGGACAGGCTCCACAGATACGCAGTATTTT. This rearrangement joins TRBV6-1 to TRBJ2-3; 7 bases are shared with TRBD1. With 3 bases clipped from V and 2 bases from J, the junction kept 5 bases outside the gene matches. The CDR3 is 15 residues long. The germline gives CDR1 MNHNS, CDR2 SASEGT.

This rearrangement joins TRBV20-1 to TRBJ2-1; D gene unclear. The CDR3 consists of 13 residues. Germline V gene sequence: CDR1 DFQATT, CDR2 SNEGSKA (reference sequence). V lost 3 bases and J 4 bases, leaving 10 bases between the germline ends. CDR3 amino acids: CSASGQRYNEQFF. The CDR3 DNA sequence: TGCAGTGCTAGTGGTCAGAGATACAATGAGCAGTTCTTC.

The chain joins TRBV4-1 to TRBJ2-5; D is undetermined. Germline CDR1 reads MGHRA; CDR2 reads YSYEKL. The CDR3 extends over 15 amino acids. The V gene lost 0 bases and the J gene lost 0 bases, with 8 bases spanning the gap. The CDR3 sequence is CASSQDRSYQETQYF. CDR3 DNA sequence: TGCGCCAGCAGCCAAGATCGGAGCTACCAAGAGACCCAGTACTTC.

This sequence joins TRBV21-1 and TRBJ1-1; TRBD1 is the table's D call and was not checked against the DNA. TRBV21-1 is noted as a pseudogene. The CDR3 spans 11 residues. CDR3 DNA sequence: TGTGCCAGAGGGGGACGCACTGAAGCTTTCTTT. Amino acid sequence: CARGGRTEAFF.

In the case of this clone: This CDR3 is also generated by other DNA sequences in the sample. This chain uses TRBV3-1 (or the pseudogene TRBV3-2) with TRBJ1-3; maybe TRBD1 (6 bases). V was cut by 4 bases and J by 4 bases, with 8 bases left in between. The CDR3 runs 13 residues. Germline loops: CDR1 LGHDT, CDR2 YNNKEL (reference sequence). The CDR3 here is CASSPGTGNTIYF. CDR3 in DNA: TGTGCCAGCAGCCCTGGGACAGGAAACACCATATATTTT.

This chain joins TRBV10-3 and TRBJ1-2; 8 bases fit TRBD1. The CDR3 is 15 amino acids. Germline CDR1 and CDR2: ENHRY and SYGVKD. Trimming took 2 bases from V and 6 from J; bases not matched to a gene: 8. CDR3 DNA: TGTGCCATCAGTGAGCCCCCAGGGGGCCGGCATGGCTACACCTTC. As protein: CAISEPPGGRHGYTF.

The gene calls are TRBV27 and TRBJ2-5; 14 positions agree with TRBD2. CDR3 length: 18 amino acids. The J segment lost 5 bases and the V segment lost 3 bases, leaving 11 bases of the junction unmatched. Germline V gene data show CDR1 as MNHEY and CDR2 as SMNVEV (reference sequence). This CDR3 is CASSFRGTSGRYAETQYF. The CDR3 nucleotides are TGTGCCAGCAGTTTTCGGGGGACTAGCGGGAGATATGCCGAGACCCAGTACTTC.

This chain uses TRBV11-3 with TRBJ1-2; TRBD1 matches at 7 bases. From germline, CDR1 is SGHNT and CDR2 YENEEA. CDR3 length: 12 residues. J lost 8 bases, V lost 5 bases, and 5 bases had no gene match. DNA for the CDR3: TGTGCCAGCAGCATCACAGGGGTCGGCTACACCTTC. This sequence encodes CASSITGVGYTF. The full variable domain, rest sourced from reference TRBV11-3 and TRBJ1-2, is EAGVVQSPRYKIIEKKQPVAFWCNPISGHNTLYWYLQNLGQGPELLIRYENEEAVDDSQLPKDRFSAERLKGVDSTLKIQPAELGDSAVYLCASSITGVGYTFGSGTRLTVV.

The J gene is TRBJ1-5, the V gene TRBV25-1; 8 nucleotides agree with TRBD1. Germline CDR1 and CDR2: MGHDK and SYGVNS. V was clipped by 6 bases and J by 6 bases; unmatched bases: 7. The CDR3 spans 14 residues. CDR3 region: CASRAGGVLQPQHF. CDR3 DNA sequence: TGTGCCAGCAGGGCAGGGGGCGTTCTTCAGCCCCAGCATTTT.

The chain has TRBV6-2 or TRBV6-3 and TRBJ1-1; no firm D call. CDR1 and CDR2 (germline): MNHEY, SVGEGT. V was cut by 6 bases and J by 2 bases, with 13 bases left in between. This CDR3 region has 14 residues. CDR3 in DNA: TGTGCCAGCAGCCCAGGAGGCCGAAACACTGAAGCTTTCTTT. Its translation is CASSPGGRNTEAFF.

The rearrangement links TRBV5-1 to TRBJ1-2, with D unresolved. The CDR3 runs 15 residues. From germline, CDR1 is SGHRS and CDR2 YFSETQ. Trimming removed 4 bases at V and 5 bases at J, with 18 bases between. CDR3 DNA: TGCGCCAGCAGCCCCGGACTCCTGATTGGGTATGGCTACACCTTC. Translation: CASSPGLLIGYGYTF.

DNA for the CDR3: TGCGCCAGCAGCCCCGTGGGGATTGGCTACGAGCAGTACTTC. It is translated as CASSPVGIGYEQYF. The chain uses TRBV4-1 and TRBJ2-7; D is undetermined. Germline CDR1 reads MGHRA; CDR2 reads YSYEKL. The CDR3 totals 14 residues. V lost 4 bases, J lost 3 bases, and 13 bases lay in between.

The rearrangement uses TRBV6-5 and TRBJ2-3; 8 bases fit TRBD2. Germline V gives CDR1 MNHEY, CDR2 SVGAGI. CDR3 length equals 15 residues. V shed 3 bases, J shed 6 bases, and the junction held 8 bases outside the gene matches. CDR3 in DNA: TGTGCCAGCAGTTATGAAGCGGGAGCCGTTGATACGCAGTATTTT. Residues: CASSYEAGAVDTQYF.

The gene calls are TRBV28 and TRBJ1-5, with 9 bases matching TRBD1. Losses at the gene ends were 5 bases for V and 9 bases for J; bases not matched to a gene: 11. There are 15 residues in the CDR3. Germline-derived CDR1 and CDR2 are MDHEN and SYDVKM. This CDR3 reads CASSLGQGRFGPQHF. The CDR3 nucleotides are TGTGCCAGCAGTCTAGGACAGGGGCGTTTCGGGCCCCAGCATTTT.

The V call is TRBV6-5, the J call TRBJ2-1; 12 bases are a match to TRBD2. Germline V gives CDR1 MNHEY, CDR2 SVGAGI. V lost 2 bases, J lost 7 bases, and 6 bases stayed unmatched. CDR3 length: 16 amino acids. Written as DNA, the CDR3 is TGTGCCAGCAGTTACACCCTAGCGGGAGGGAGGAATGAGCAGTTCTTC. This codes for CASSYTLAGGRNEQFF.

The chain couples TRBV20-1 to TRBJ1-5, with 10 bases fitting TRBD1. Germline values: CDR1 DFQATT, CDR2 SNEGSKA (reference sequence). Losses at the gene ends were 3 bases for V and 6 bases for J; bases not matched to a gene: 8. CDR3 length: 15 amino acids. The CDR3 loop reads CSASRDRGLGQPQHF. In DNA form, the CDR3 reads TGCAGTGCTAGTCGCGACAGGGGGCTCGGTCAGCCCCAGCATTTT.

This chain joins TRBV7-9 and TRBJ1-4; a possible D gene is TRBD1 (5 bases). V gave up 8 bases and J gave up 4 bases, with 11 bases separating them. There are 13 residues in the CDR3. CDR1 and CDR2 (germline): SEHNR, FQNEAQ (reference sequence). The CDR3 DNA is TGTGCCAGCGTCTCGGGGGGTAATGAAAAACTGTTTTTT. Translating it yields CASVSGGNEKLFF.

V usage is TRBV2 and J usage is TRBJ1-6; no clear D. The CDR3 is made up of 13 amino acids. The V and J ends lost 0 bases and 11 bases respectively, with 8 bases between them. Germline V gives CDR1 SNHLY, CDR2 FYNNEI. CDR3 sequence: CASSEAFVAPLHF. The CDR3 coding sequence is TGTGCCAGCAGTGAAGCATTCGTGGCACCCCTCCACTTT.

This rearrangement joins TRBV18 to TRBJ1-3, with unresolved D. CDR1 is KGHSH, CDR2 LQKENI, per germline. The CDR3 loop spans 17 amino acids. V dropped 2 bases and J dropped 0 bases, with 14 bases sitting between them. For the CDR3, the DNA is TGTGCCAGCTCACCAACTCTTCTCACCTCCTCTGGAAACACCATATATTTT. Protein sequence: CASSPTLLTSSGNTIYF.